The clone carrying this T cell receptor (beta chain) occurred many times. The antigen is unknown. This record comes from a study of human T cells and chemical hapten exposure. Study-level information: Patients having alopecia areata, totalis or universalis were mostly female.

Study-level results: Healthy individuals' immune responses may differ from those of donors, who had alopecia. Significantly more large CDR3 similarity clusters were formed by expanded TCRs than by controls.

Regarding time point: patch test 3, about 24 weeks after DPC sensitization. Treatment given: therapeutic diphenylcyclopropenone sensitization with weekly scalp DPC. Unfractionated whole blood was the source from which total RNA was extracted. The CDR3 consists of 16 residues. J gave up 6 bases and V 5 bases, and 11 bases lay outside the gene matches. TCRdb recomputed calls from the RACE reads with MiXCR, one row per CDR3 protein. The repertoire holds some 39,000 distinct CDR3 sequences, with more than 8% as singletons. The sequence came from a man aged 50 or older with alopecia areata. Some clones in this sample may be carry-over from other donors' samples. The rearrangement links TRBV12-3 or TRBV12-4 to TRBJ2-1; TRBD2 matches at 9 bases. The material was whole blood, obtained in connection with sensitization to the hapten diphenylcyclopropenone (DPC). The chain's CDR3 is CASSVLSGRTSNEQFF. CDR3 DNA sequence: TGTGCCAGCAGTGTCCTTAGCGGGAGAACCTCCAATGAGCAGTTCTTC.